One T cell receptor beta chain is described in this entry. Its antigen target is currently unknown. One base away there is no much larger clone; base qualities are not given. This record comes from a study of blood T cells in healthy people across ages (dated by TCRdb to about 2015). Regarding the study in general: In model experiments, roughly one uniquely barcoded TCR beta cDNA molecule per two T cells was captured by template switching. Age-related changes in TCR beta repertoire diversity were measured in the study by deep sequencing normalized with unique cDNA molecular identifiers. Donors were grouped into four age groups: young (average about 15 years), middle-aged (about 40), aged (around 66) and long-lived (over 80). To avoid experimental bias, donors of different ages were spread randomly across the sequencing lanes. For two donors (one aged 18 to 30 and one aged 80 or older), the study analyzed two additional independent replicas of 1 million unique cDNA reads from the same blood draw. Paper-wide results and their limitations: The long-lived group showed more naive CD4+ T cells, fewer expanded clones and increased TCR diversity than the aged group, suggesting age selection. Bulk unsorted PBMC profiling prevented conclusive comparison of naive and antigen-experienced compartments. Because donor CMV infection status was unknown, age-related changes in expanded clonotypes were potentially confounded. As age increased, observed TCR beta diversity per million T cells dropped in a roughly linear way, and a significant reduction was already evident by age about 40. A strong correlation was found between observed TCR beta diversity and the percentage of naive T cells measured by flow cytometry. Estimates of total diversity based on one million sequenced T cells were considered lower bounds and underestimates.

Library construction relied on 5' RACE. This sample was sequenced with an Illumina HiSeq 2500. A second about 7 to 12 cycle PCR used a sample-barcoded 5' primer and a J-beta primer mix. A template-switch 5' adaptor carrying 12 random nucleotides introduced a unique molecular identifier onto each TCR beta cDNA molecule. Each sample yielded at least 2.5 million CDR3-containing paired-end reads. The Mint cDNA synthesis kit, primed by a TRBC-specific oligonucleotide, was used to synthesize first-strand cDNA from all RNA. After uracil-DNA glycosylase treatment, a first 18-cycle PCR used universal primers M1SS and BC2_uni_R on all cDNA. For the original study's pipeline: Normalization of each sample was performed by random selection of 1 million high-quality reads, each carrying a distinct molecular identifier. Instead of being binned into consensus sequences, reads with shared molecular identifiers were discarded. MiTCR, with a Q25 quality threshold and the strictest error-elimination algorithm, was used for CDR3 identification, clonotype clustering and error correction. A nonparametric unseen species model using Euler transformation provided a lower-bound estimate of total TCR beta diversity. Through fastp at Q25 and MiXCR, TCRdb rebuilt clones from the public reads, retaining in-frame beta chains. CDR3 protein sequences are deduplicated, and each keeps its most common genes and DNA. The V and J calls were not made by the authors but by TCRdb's processing. This sample comprises 950,000 to 1,200,000 distinct CDR3 sequences, roughly two fifths of them detected only once. The ten top clones hold about 12% of the sample.

Donors were a few dozen systemically healthy Caucasian individuals from Russia aged roughly 6 to 95 years. Ten milliliters of peripheral blood were drawn from each donor into EDTA-treated Vacutainer tubes. Ficoll-Paque density-gradient centrifugation was used to isolate PBMCs, with at least 7 million obtained per sample. Trizol reagent was used to extract total RNA from the PBMCs, yielding at least 6 micrograms per sample. For every donor, flow cytometry on a PBMC aliquot measured the percentage of naive CD45RAhigh/CD27high T cells. The CDR3, cysteine through phenylalanine, is 15 amino acids long. CDR3 DNA only is kept here, 45 bases in frame from base 1. In the germline V gene (reference sequence), CDR1 corresponds to LNHNV and CDR2 to YYDKDF. Between the V and J ends, shortened by 0 bases and 4 bases respectively, the junction contains 10 bases.

Sequences were obtained from blood. The sequence joins TRBV15 to TRBJ2-4, with no confident D gene call. The source of this sequence is a man younger than 30 in good health. The DNA sequence reads TGTGCCACCAGCAGAGATTGGCAGAGAAAAAACATTCAGTACTTC. Its translation is CATSRDWQRKNIQYF.